What follows are 30 T cell receptor beta chains derived from one specimen sequenced in a study of T cells after yellow fever vaccination. TCRdb used MiXCR to reprocess the 5' RACE reads, holding one entry per CDR3 protein. Of 280,000 or so distinct CDR3 sequences in the sample, around 9.3% were seen once. The material was CD4+ T cells sorted from PBMCs, obtained 5 days after the yellow fever booster vaccination. The source of these receptors is a man aged 18 to 29 who received the YFV17D yellow fever vaccine.

Only a few counts were recorded for this clonotype. The rearrangement joins TRBV20-1 to TRBJ2-7; TRBD1 agrees at 7 bases. Germline loops: CDR1 DFQATT, CDR2 SNEGSKA (reference sequence). J gave up 3 bases and V 7 bases, and 9 bases lay outside the gene matches. The CDR3 contains 13 residues. The CDR3 DNA follows: TGCAGTGTCATGAAGGCAGGGGGCTACGAGCAGTACTTC. Residues: CSVMKAGGYEQYF.

This clonotype was seen a few times. The J gene is TRBJ1-5, the V gene TRBV12-3 or TRBV12-4; tentative D call: TRBD1 (6 bases). Trimming took 8 bases from V and 5 from J, leaving 16 bases between them. The CDR3 sequence is 14 residues long. The CDR3 region has the DNA TGTGCCAGCGCCTTACAGGAGGGGGATCAGCCCCAGCATTTT. Translated: CASALQEGDQPQHF.

To note about this clonotype: One junction end does not reproduce the germline sequence, and a read error may be involved. This chain connects TRBV11-2 to TRBJ2-1, with 13 bases that match TRBD2. The CDR3 runs 13 residues. Germline-derived CDR1 and CDR2 are SGHAT and FQNNGV. In nucleotides, the CDR3 is TGTGCCAGCAGCTTAGGGACTAGCGGGGGCTTGATCTTC. Its translation is CASSLGTSGGLIF.

The V gene is TRBV18, the J gene TRBJ1-5; D not certain. The CDR3 loop spans 13 amino acids. In germline, CDR1 is KGHSH, CDR2 LQKENI. The germline V and J ends were trimmed by 5 bases and 4 bases, with 9 bases remaining between them. The CDR3 region has the DNA TGTGCCAGCTCATCCGACAAAAATCAGCCCCAGCATTTT. Translating gives CASSSDKNQPQHF.

This clonotype was recorded many times. This chain connects TRBV4-1 to TRBJ1-5, with D possibly being TRBD1 (6 bases). CDR1 is MGHRA and CDR2 is YSYEKL in the germline V gene. This CDR3 region has 14 residues. The V and J ends lost 3 bases and 4 bases respectively, with 10 bases between them. CDR3 residues: CASSHTGKNQPQHF. In DNA form, the CDR3 reads TGCGCCAGCAGCCACACAGGGAAGAATCAGCCCCAGCATTTT.

A few counts support this clonotype. This chain joins TRBV7-2 and TRBJ1-5; D gene ambiguous. In germline, CDR1 is SGHTA, CDR2 FQGNSA. V was pared by 5 bases and J by 1 base, with 12 bases between. The CDR3 has 15 residues. CDR3 DNA sequence: TGTGCCAGCAGCCTCATGGCTATGAGCAATCAGCCCCAGCATTTT. Its translation is CASSLMAMSNQPQHF.

The rearrangement uses TRBV7-6 and TRBJ1-1; possibly TRBD1 for D (5 bases). CDR1 is SGHVS, CDR2 FNYEAQ, per germline. The length of the CDR3 is 14 residues. Deletions cut 6 bases from V and 1 base from J, with 12 bases between. The CDR3 DNA is TGTGCCAGCAGGGATGGGGCGTCGAACACTGAAGCTTTCTTT. Its translation: CASRDGASNTEAFF.

CDR3 DNA: TGCGCCAGCAAAGACCTTAGCGGGGCAACCTACGAGCAGTACTTC. Protein: CASKDLSGATYEQYF. This chain uses TRBV5-1 with TRBJ2-7, with TRBD2 matching over 8 bases. Germline V lookup: CDR1 SGHRS, CDR2 YFSETQ. With 6 bases clipped from V and 2 bases from J, the junction kept 10 bases outside the gene matches. The CDR3 covers 15 residues.

This clonotype has at least ten counts. The rearrangement joins TRBV11-2 to TRBJ2-3, with D unclear. The CDR3 is made up of 13 amino acids. From germline, CDR1 is SGHAT and CDR2 FQNNGV. V was shortened by 5 bases and J by 0 bases, with 6 bases between the two germline ends. The CDR3: CASSHGSTDTQYF. In DNA, the CDR3 is TGTGCCAGCAGCCACGGTAGCACAGATACGCAGTATTTT.

The V gene is TRBV3-1, the J gene TRBJ2-7, with 14 bases matching TRBD2. Looked up from germline, CDR1 is LGHDT and CDR2 is YNNKEL (reference sequence). Trimming cost V 1 base and J 2 bases; bases outside gene matches: 4. There are 17 residues in the CDR3. In nucleotides, the CDR3 is TGTGCCAGCAGCCAAGCGGGACTAGCGGGGGCCCCCTACGAGCAGTACGTC. The encoded protein is CASSQAGLAGAPYEQYV.

This clonotype has more than one count but fewer than ten. This chain links TRBV10-2 with TRBJ2-7; D could derive from TRBD1 or TRBD2 (5 bases each). In germline, CDR1 is WSHSY, CDR2 SAAADI. Between the trimmed V and J ends, which lost 4 bases and 4 bases, there was a span of 14 bases. This CDR3 region has 14 residues. CDR3 bases: TGCGCCAGCAGTGCGTCTGGGGGTTCTTACGAGCAGTACTTC. It translates to CASSASGGSYEQYF.

In its sample, this clonotype was seen a few times. The V and J genes are TRBV19 and TRBJ2-2, with 7 bases fitting TRBD2. The germline V gene has CDR1 LNHDA and CDR2 SQIVND (reference sequence). V trimming: 10 bases; J trimming: 6 bases; junction bases outside the gene matches: 8. This CDR3 contains 13 residues. CDR3 nucleotide sequence: TGTGCCACCGAGGGAGGGGTGGCCGGGGAGCTGTTTTTT. Translated: CATEGGVAGELFF. Full variable domain (rest looked up from reference TRBV19 and TRBJ2-2): DGGITQSPKYLFRKEGQNVTLSCEQNLNHDAMYWYRQDPGQGLRLIYYSQIVNDFQKGDIAEGYSVSREKKESFPLTVTSAQKNPTAFYLCATEGGVAGELFFGEGSRLTVL.

This sequence joins TRBV5-5 and TRBJ2-3; no reliable D call. In germline, CDR1 is SGHKS, CDR2 YYEKEE (reference sequence). The CDR3 length is 15 residues. Between the trimmed V and J ends, which lost 0 bases and 0 bases, there was a span of 8 bases. The CDR3 nucleotides are TGTGCCAGCAGCTTGGGTCGCAGCAGCACAGATACGCAGTATTTT. Its translation: CASSLGRSSTDTQYF.

This clonotype was counted between two and nine times. The J gene is TRBJ2-2, the V gene TRBV20-1; D is unresolved. The CDR3 runs to 15 residues. CDR1 is DFQATT and CDR2 is SNEGSKA in the germline V gene (reference sequence). V was trimmed by 3 bases and J by 0 bases, leaving 11 bases between them. This chain's CDR3 is CSARSWATNTGELFF. The CDR3 DNA is TGCAGTGCTAGGTCTTGGGCAACGAACACCGGGGAGCTGTTTTTT.

V is TRBV12-3 or TRBV12-4 and J is TRBJ1-1, with a possible D match to TRBD1 (5 bases). V lost 2 bases and J lost 2, with 9 bases in between. The CDR3 has 14 residues. CDR3 nucleotides: TGTGCCAGCAGTTTACAGGGCCGCAACACTGAAGCTTTCTTT. Residues: CASSLQGRNTEAFF.

This clonotype has only a few counts. CDR3 loop: CASSYGRGRTGELFF. CDR3 bases: TGTGCCAGCAGTTACGGACGGGGCAGGACCGGGGAGCTGTTTTTT. The chain recombines TRBV6-2 or TRBV6-3 with TRBJ2-2; D possibly uses TRBD1 or TRBD2 (5 bases each). This CDR3 comprises 15 residues. The germline CDR1 and CDR2 sequences are MNHEY and SVGEGT. V was cut by 2 bases and J by 5 bases, with 12 bases left in between.

The chain combines TRBV5-5 with TRBJ2-5; D call uncertain. Germline V lookup: CDR1 SGHKS, CDR2 YYEKEE (reference sequence). Trimming shortened V by 2 bases and J by 1 base, and 12 bases separated the two germline ends. The CDR3 runs 15 residues. The CDR3 loop reads CASSFWVNTQETQYF. CDR3 DNA sequence: TGTGCCAGCAGCTTTTGGGTCAATACCCAAGAGACCCAGTACTTC. Filled out from reference TRBV5-5 and TRBJ2-5, the complete variable domain reads DAGVTQSPTHLIKTRGQQVTLRCSPISGHKSVSWYQQVLGQGPQFIFQYYEKEERGRGNFPDRFSARQFPNYSSELNVNALLLGDSALYLCASSFWVNTQETQYFGPGTRLLVL.

This clonotype was detected ten times or more. The chain recombines TRBV15 with TRBJ1-5, with a tentative D call TRBD1 (6 bases). CDR3 length equals 19 residues. Germline V CDR1 and CDR2: LNHNV, YYDKDF (reference sequence). Trimming took 1 base from V and 1 from J, leaving 20 bases between them. CDR3 residues: CATSRVGGGRLASNQPQHF. The CDR3 DNA reads TGTGCCACCAGCAGAGTAGGTGGGGGGCGCTTGGCGAGCAATCAGCCCCAGCATTTT.

The chain carries TRBV6-2 or TRBV6-3 and TRBJ1-3; D is unclear. Trimming left V 0 bases short and J 8 bases short, with 35 bases between. Germline lookup yields CDR1 MNHEY and CDR2 SVGEGT. The CDR3 runs 22 residues. The CDR3 DNA sequence: TGTGCCAGCAGTTACTCGACGTCCCCCCACGACCAGGCGCGTCCAGAAAAGGACACCATATATTTT. Translated, it gives CASSYSTSPHDQARPEKDTIYF.

The chain has TRBV7-9 and TRBJ2-7; maybe TRBD2 (6 bases). Germline values: CDR1 SEHNR, CDR2 FQNEAQ (reference sequence). V lost 0 bases, J lost 6 bases, and 12 bases lay in between. This CDR3 region has 14 residues. The chain's CDR3 is CASSLAGEVGEQYF. The CDR3 nucleotides read TGTGCCAGCAGCTTAGCTGGGGAGGTGGGCGAGCAGTACTTC.

The sample holds a few counts of this clonotype. V and J are TRBV3-1 and TRBJ2-5; D not certain. This CDR3 contains 16 residues. Germline-derived CDR1 and CDR2 are LGHDT and YNNKEL (reference sequence). The V end lost 1 base, the J end lost 1 base, and 13 bases lay between the germline ends. In DNA form, the CDR3 reads TGTGCCAGCAGCCAAGGATTTTCCGCTTTCCAAGAGACCCAGTACTTC. Translation: CASSQGFSAFQETQYF.

This chain joins TRBV29-1 and TRBJ2-5; 7 nucleotides align to TRBD1. Germline values: CDR1 SQVTM, CDR2 ANQGSEA. With 6 bases clipped from V and 1 base from J, the junction kept 2 bases outside the gene matches. The CDR3 is 12 residues long. The CDR3 DNA is TGCAGCGTAGAGGGGGCCCAAGAGACCCAGTACTTC. Translating gives CSVEGAQETQYF.

Many counts were recorded for this clonotype. The rearrangement links TRBV6-1 to TRBJ2-3, with unresolved D. From germline, CDR1 is MNHNS and CDR2 SASEGT. V lost 5 bases and J 3 bases, leaving 15 bases between the germline ends. CDR3 length equals 15 residues. This chain's CDR3 is CASSPRSGRTDTQYF. The CDR3 DNA reads as TGTGCCAGCAGTCCAAGATCTGGTCGGACAGATACGCAGTATTTT.

About this clonotype: This may come from a read error, since a much larger clone is one base off. The chain employs TRBV12-3 or TRBV12-4 and TRBJ1-2; D gene unclear. This CDR3 is built from 13 residues. CDR3 coding DNA: TGTGCCAGCAGTTTCTTGGGCACCTATGGCTACAACTTC. Translating gives CASSFLGTYGYNF.

V gene TRBV10-3 combines with J gene TRBJ2-2; 8 bases agree with TRBD1. There are 14 residues in the CDR3. CDR1 is ENHRY and CDR2 is SYGVKD in the germline V gene. V dropped 6 bases and J dropped 6; count of bases not matched to a gene: 6. CDR3 DNA: TGTGCCATCAGAAAGGACAGGGAGGCCGGGGAGCTGTTTTTT. This gives the protein CAIRKDREAGELFF.

The rearrangement joins TRBV13 to TRBJ1-5; D unresolved. Trimming left V 4 bases short and J 0 bases short, with 10 bases between. This CDR3 region has 15 residues. Germline V gives CDR1 PRHDT, CDR2 FYEKMQ (reference sequence). CDR3 sequence: CASSSTDHSNQPQHF. The DNA for the CDR3 is TGTGCCAGCAGCTCGACGGATCATAGCAATCAGCCCCAGCATTTT.

This clonotype has just a few counts. The rearrangement joins TRBV7-2 to TRBJ2-5; no firm D call. The germline CDR1 and CDR2 sequences are SGHTA and FQGNSA. The CDR3 covers 13 residues. V gave up 3 bases and J gave up 5 bases, with 10 bases separating them. The CDR3 bases are TGTGCCAGCAGCTTGACATTAATGGAGACCCAGTACTTC. Translation gives CASSLTLMETQYF.

This chain joins TRBV14 and TRBJ1-3; D unresolved. CDR1 is SGHDN, CDR2 FVKESK, per germline. This CDR3 has 14 amino acids. Trimming left V 1 base short and J 3 bases short, with 7 bases between. The CDR3 sequence: CASSQGDFGNTIYF. CDR3 coding DNA: TGTGCCAGCAGCCAAGGGGATTTTGGAAACACCATATATTTT.

The gene calls are TRBV11-2 and TRBJ2-1; 10 bases are a match to TRBD2. The CDR3 runs 15 residues. Per the germline V gene, CDR1 is SGHAT and CDR2 is FQNNGV. The junction had 7 bases not matched to a gene; V was cut back by 5 bases and J by 6 bases. The CDR3 DNA reads as TGTGCCAGCAGCGCAAGCGGGGGGGCCGGCAATGAGCAGTTCTTC. Its protein product is CASSASGGAGNEQFF.

V gene TRBV18 combines with J gene TRBJ2-5, with a possible D match to TRBD1 (5 bases). CDR3 length equals 14 residues. With 0 bases removed from V and 5 bases from J, the gap between germline ends came to 10 bases. Germline CDR1 reads KGHSH; CDR2 reads LQKENI. The CDR3 nucleotides are TGTGCCAGCTCACCACCGGCAGGGTACGAGACCCAGTACTTC. Its translation is CASSPPAGYETQYF.